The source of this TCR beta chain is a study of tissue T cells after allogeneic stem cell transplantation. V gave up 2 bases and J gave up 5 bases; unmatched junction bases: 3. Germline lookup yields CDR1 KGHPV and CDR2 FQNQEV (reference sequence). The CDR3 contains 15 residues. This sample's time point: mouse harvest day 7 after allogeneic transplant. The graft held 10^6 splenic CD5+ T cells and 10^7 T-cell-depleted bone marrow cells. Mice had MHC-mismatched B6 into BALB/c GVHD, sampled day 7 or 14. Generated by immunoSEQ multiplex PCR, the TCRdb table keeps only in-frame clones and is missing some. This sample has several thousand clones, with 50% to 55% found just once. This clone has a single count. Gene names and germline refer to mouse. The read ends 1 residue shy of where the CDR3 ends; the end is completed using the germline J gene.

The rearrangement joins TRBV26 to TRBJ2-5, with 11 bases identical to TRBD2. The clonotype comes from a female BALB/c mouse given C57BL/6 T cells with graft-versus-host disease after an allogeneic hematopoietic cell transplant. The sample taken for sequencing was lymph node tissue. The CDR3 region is CASSLLTGGGDTQYF. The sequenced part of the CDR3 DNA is TGTGCCAGCAGTCTGCTGACTGGGGGGGGAGACACCCAGTAC.